These 8 T cell receptor beta chains were sequenced from one sample in a study of identical twins. TCRdb reprocessed the 5' RACE reads with MiXCR, giving one entry per CDR3 protein. The sample carries some 500,000 distinct CDR3 sequences, roughly 9.9% recorded once. The same data also went into a second study, on yellow fever vaccine responses in identical twins.

The sequencing sample was made of PBMCs. Source of these receptors: a woman in her late teens or twenties in good health.

This clonotype was seen ten or more times. This sequence joins TRBV27 and TRBJ2-1; D perhaps matches TRBD1 (6 bases). The CDR3 is 14 amino acids. V gave up 1 base and J gave up 6 bases, with 10 bases separating them. Looked up from germline, CDR1 is MNHEY and CDR2 is SMNVEV (reference sequence). CDR3 sequence (DNA): TGTGCCAGCAGTTTATTGACAGGAAGCAATGAGCAGTTCTTC. Protein sequence: CASSLLTGSNEQFF.

This clonotype was observed many times. The CDR3 is CSAGQGNSNQPQHF. The CDR3 region has the DNA TGCAGCGCCGGACAGGGGAATAGCAATCAGCCCCAGCATTTT. This chain links TRBV29-1 with TRBJ1-5; 9 nucleotides align to TRBD1. Germline trimming cut 7 bases from V and 0 bases from J; bases unmatched to any gene: 4. The CDR3 length is 14 residues. Germline V lookup: CDR1 SQVTM, CDR2 ANQGSEA.

This clonotype was seen more than once but under ten times. The rearrangement uses TRBV7-6 and TRBJ2-5, with 10 bases lining up with TRBD2. The CDR3 totals 14 residues. Germline V CDR1 and CDR2: SGHVS, FNYEAQ. J lost 5 bases, V lost 4 bases, and 4 bases had no gene match. The CDR3: CASSYMTSGETQYF. Written as DNA, the CDR3 is TGTGCCAGCAGCTATATGACTAGCGGGGAGACCCAGTACTTC.

The CDR3 DNA is TGCGCCAGCAGCTGGGGACTAGTCGGCGAGCAGTACTTC. It encodes CASSWGLVGEQYF. The rearrangement uses TRBV5-1 and TRBJ2-7; 8 positions agree with TRBD2. CDR1 and CDR2 from the germline V gene are SGHRS and YFSETQ. CDR3 length: 13 residues. V was clipped by 3 bases and J by 6 bases; unmatched bases: 5. The variable domain in full, completed from reference TRBV5-1 and TRBJ2-7, reads KAGVTQTPRYLIKTRGQQVTLSCSPISGHRSVSWYQQTPGQGLQFLFEYFSETQRNKGNFPGRFSGRQFSNSRSEMNVSTLELGDSALYLCASSWGLVGEQYFGPGTRLTVT.

Comments on this clonotype: Here the CDR3 omits its conserved ending phenylalanine or tryptophan, so a read error is the likely source. The V and J genes are TRBV7-2 and TRBJ2-7; 12 bases are shared with TRBD1. Germline V lookup: CDR1 SGHTA, CDR2 FQGNSA. V was pared by 4 bases and J by 4 bases, with 2 bases of the junction left unmatched. The CDR3 is 14 residues long. Written as DNA, the CDR3 is TGTGCCAGCAGCTGGGACAGGGGGCTATACGAGCAGTACCTC. Its translation is CASSWDRGLYEQYL.

This clonotype has more than one count but fewer than ten. This chain connects TRBV29-1 to TRBJ2-7; TRBD2 matches at 10 bases. Trimming removed 6 bases from V and 3 bases from J; junction bases left unmatched: 5. The CDR3 length is 13 residues. CDR1 and CDR2 (germline): SQVTM, ANQGSEA. The DNA for the CDR3 is TGCAGCGTGTTAGCGGGAGGAGGCTACGAGCAGTACTTC. Translation gives CSVLAGGGYEQYF.

This clonotype was seen more than once but under ten times. The chain is built from TRBV11-2 and TRBJ1-1; the match to TRBD1 covers 8 bases. V lost 5 bases and J lost 12; bases outside the gene matches: 8. Per germline, CDR1 SGHAT and CDR2 FQNNGV. The CDR3 has 12 amino acids. CDR3 loop: CASSNIDRGTFF. The CDR3 DNA follows: TGTGCCAGCAGCAACATAGACAGGGGAACTTTCTTT.

Ten or more counts support this clonotype. A read error may account for a junction end that differs from germline. The chain links TRBV20-1 to TRBJ1-1; TRBD1 aligns across 7 bases. The CDR3 runs to 12 residues. Germline V lookup: CDR1 DFQATT, CDR2 SNEGSKA (reference sequence). CDR3 sequence: CSARQGNTEAFF. The CDR3 bases are TGCAGCGCTAGACAGGGGAACACTGAAGCTTTCTTT.